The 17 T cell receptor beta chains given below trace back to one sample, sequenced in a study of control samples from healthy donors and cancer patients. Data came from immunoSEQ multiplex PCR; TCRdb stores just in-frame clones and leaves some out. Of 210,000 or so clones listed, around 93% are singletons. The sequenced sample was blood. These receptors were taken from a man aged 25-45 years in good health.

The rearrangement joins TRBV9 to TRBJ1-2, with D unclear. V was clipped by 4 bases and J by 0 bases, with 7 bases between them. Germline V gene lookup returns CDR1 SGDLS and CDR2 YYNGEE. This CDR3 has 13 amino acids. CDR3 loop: CASSSPANYGYTF. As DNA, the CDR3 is TGTGCCAGCAGCTCTCCAGCTAACTATGGCTACACCTTC.

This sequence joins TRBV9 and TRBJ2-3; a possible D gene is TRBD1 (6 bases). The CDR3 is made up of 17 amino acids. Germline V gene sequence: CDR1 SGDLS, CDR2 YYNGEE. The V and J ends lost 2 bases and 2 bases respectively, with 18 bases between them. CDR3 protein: CASSVGGRRGHTDTQYF. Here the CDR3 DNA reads TGTGCCAGCAGCGTTGGAGGACGTCGGGGACACACAGATACGCAGTATTTT.

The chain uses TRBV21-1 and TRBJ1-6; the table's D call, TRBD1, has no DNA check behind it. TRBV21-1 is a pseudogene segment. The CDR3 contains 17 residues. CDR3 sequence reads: CARCYPGQSSYNSPLHF. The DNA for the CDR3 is TGTGCCAGATGCTATCCGGGACAGTCGTCTTATAATTCACCCCTCCACTTT.

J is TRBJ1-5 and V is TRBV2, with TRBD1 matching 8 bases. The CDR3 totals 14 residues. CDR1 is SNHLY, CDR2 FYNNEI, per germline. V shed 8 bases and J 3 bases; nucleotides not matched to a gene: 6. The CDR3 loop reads CASDRDRNNQPQHF. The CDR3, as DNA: TGTGCCAGCGATAGGGACAGGAACAATCAGCCCCAGCATTTT.

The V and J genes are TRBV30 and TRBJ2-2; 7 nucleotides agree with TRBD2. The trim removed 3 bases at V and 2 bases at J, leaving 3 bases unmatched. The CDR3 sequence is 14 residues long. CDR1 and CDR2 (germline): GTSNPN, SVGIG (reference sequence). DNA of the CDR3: TGTGCCTGGAGGGCGGGGGAAAACACCGGGGAGCTGTTTTTT. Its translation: CAWRAGENTGELFF.

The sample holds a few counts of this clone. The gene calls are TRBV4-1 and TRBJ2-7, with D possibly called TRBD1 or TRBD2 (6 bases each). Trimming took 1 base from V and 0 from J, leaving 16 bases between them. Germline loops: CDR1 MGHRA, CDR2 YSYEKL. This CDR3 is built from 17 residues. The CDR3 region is CASSQAEGGLNSYEQYF. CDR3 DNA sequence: TGCGCCAGCAGCCAAGCCGAAGGGGGGTTAAACTCCTACGAGCAGTACTTC.

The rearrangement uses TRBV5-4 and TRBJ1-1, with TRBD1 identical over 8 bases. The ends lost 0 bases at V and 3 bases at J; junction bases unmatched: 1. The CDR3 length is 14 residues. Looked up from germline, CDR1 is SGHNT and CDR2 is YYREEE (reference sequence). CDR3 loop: CASSLEGQDTEAFF. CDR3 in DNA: TGTGCCAGCAGCTTGGAGGGACAGGACACTGAAGCTTTCTTT.

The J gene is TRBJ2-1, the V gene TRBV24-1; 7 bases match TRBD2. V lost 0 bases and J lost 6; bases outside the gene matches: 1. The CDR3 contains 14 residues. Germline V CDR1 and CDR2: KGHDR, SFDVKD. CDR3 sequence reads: CATSDLSGGNEQFF. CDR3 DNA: TGTGCCACCAGTGATTTGTCGGGGGGCAATGAGCAGTTCTTC.

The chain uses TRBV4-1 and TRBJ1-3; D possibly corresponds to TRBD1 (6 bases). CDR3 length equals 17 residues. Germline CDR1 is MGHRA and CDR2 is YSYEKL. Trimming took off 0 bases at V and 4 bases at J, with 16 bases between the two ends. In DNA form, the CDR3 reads TGCGCCAGCAGCCAAGATTTCGGCAGGGGCGGGGGAAACACCATATATTTT. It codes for CASSQDFGRGGGNTIYF.

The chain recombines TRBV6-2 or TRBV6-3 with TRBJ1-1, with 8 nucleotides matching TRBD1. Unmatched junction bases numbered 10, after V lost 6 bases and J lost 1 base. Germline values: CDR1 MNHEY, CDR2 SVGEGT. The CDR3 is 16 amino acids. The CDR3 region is CASSLARGTGNTEAFF. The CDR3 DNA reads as TGTGCCAGCAGCTTAGCTCGAGGGACAGGGAACACTGAAGCTTTCTTT.

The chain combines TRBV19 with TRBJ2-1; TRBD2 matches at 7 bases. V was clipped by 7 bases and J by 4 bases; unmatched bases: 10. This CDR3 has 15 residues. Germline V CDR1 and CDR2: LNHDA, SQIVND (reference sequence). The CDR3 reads CASTLKTGGYNEQFF. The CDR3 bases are TGTGCCAGTACCCTTAAAACGGGGGGTTACAATGAGCAGTTCTTC. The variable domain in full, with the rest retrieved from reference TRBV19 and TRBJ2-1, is DGGITQSPKYLFRKEGQNVTLSCEQNLNHDAMYWYRQDPGQGLRLIYYSQIVNDFQKGDIAEGYSVSREKKESFPLTVTSAQKNPTAFYLCASTLKTGGYNEQFFGPGTRLTVL.

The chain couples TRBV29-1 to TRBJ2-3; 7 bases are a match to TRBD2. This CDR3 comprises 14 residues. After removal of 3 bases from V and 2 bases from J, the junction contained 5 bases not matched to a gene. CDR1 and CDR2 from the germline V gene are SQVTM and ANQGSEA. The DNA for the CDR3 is TGCAGCGTTGACGCCGGGACTAACACAGATACGCAGTATTTT. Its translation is CSVDAGTNTDTQYF.

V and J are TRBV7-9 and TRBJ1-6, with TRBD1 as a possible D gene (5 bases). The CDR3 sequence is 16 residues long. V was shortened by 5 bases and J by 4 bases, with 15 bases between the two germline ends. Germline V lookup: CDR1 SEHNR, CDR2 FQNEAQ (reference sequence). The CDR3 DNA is TGTGCCAGCAGCGCCGCCGGGACCGTGTATAATTCACCCCTCCACTTT. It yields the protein CASSAAGTVYNSPLHF.

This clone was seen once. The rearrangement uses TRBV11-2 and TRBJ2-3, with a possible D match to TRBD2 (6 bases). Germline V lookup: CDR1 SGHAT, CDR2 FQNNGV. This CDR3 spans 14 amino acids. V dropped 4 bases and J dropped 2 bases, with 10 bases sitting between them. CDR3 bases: TGTGCCAGCAGCTCGGGACTTTACACAGATACGCAGTATTTT. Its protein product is CASSSGLYTDTQYF.

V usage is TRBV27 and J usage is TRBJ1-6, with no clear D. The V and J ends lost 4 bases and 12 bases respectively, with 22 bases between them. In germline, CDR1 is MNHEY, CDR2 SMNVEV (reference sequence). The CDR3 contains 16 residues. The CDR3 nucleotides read TGTGCCAGCAGTTATATTTCGGCGGTAGCGATTGAACCCCTCCACTTT. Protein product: CASSYISAVAIEPLHF.

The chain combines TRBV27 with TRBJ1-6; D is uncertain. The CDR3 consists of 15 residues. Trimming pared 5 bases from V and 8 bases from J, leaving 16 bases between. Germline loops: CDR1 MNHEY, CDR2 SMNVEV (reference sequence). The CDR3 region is CASSPSILGHSPLHF. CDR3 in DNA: TGTGCCAGCAGTCCCTCGATATTAGGGCATTCACCCCTCCACTTT.

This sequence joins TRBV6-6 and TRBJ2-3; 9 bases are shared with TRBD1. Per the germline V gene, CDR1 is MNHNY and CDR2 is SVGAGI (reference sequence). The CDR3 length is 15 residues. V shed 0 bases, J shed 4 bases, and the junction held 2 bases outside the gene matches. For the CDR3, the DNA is TGTGCCAGCAGTTACTCGGACAGGGGTGCAGATACGCAGTATTTT. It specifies CASSYSDRGADTQYF.